This paragraph reports one T cell receptor (beta chain). Its specificity is not known. For TCR beta, libraries came from quantitative 5'-RACE with molecular barcodes. TCRdb re-called the 5' RACE reads with MiXCR, one entry per CDR3 protein. This sample yields more than 650,000 distinct CDR3 sequences, of which about 10% are seen a single time; approximately 0.51% belongs to the top ten. There are 14 residues in the CDR3. Germline V lookup: CDR1 DFQATT, CDR2 SNEGSKA (reference sequence). J was trimmed by 0 bases and V by 4 bases; bases with no gene match: 3. The data are from a study of CD8 T cells in ankylosing spondylitis. General study results and limits: In ankylosing spondylitis patients, matched synovial fluid reportedly showed significant enrichment of disease-linked clones. Disease-linked clones, CD8+, were relatively rare in peripheral blood. A motif in TCR beta, a set of roughly eight highly homologous variants, appeared characteristic of ankylosing spondylitis blood. Some motif variants had been reported before (in reactive arthritis synovial fluid and blood).

This receptor was obtained from a male donor with ankylosing spondylitis. Sequencing used blood, either unsorted or a sorted T cell fraction (not recorded which). The rearrangement joins TRBV20-1 to TRBJ2-3; 8 bases match TRBD1. The CDR3 here is CSANDRGSTDTQYF. CDR3 in DNA: TGCAGTGCTAACGACAGGGGAAGCACAGATACGCAGTATTTT.